This passage covers 14 T cell receptor beta chains from one sample sequenced in a study of blood T cell repertoires in COVID-19. Sequencing used immunoSEQ multiplex PCR; TCRdb keeps in-frame clones, though not all of them. The table shows tens of thousands of clones, with 88% occurring only once. What was sequenced was peripheral blood. The receptors here all came from a woman older than 75 with active COVID-19.

V usage is TRBV6-6 and J usage is TRBJ2-5; unclear D gene. The V end lost 7 bases, the J end lost 8 bases, and 14 bases lay between the germline ends. The CDR3 contains 12 residues. Per the germline V gene, CDR1 is MNHNY and CDR2 is SVGAGI (reference sequence). The CDR3 nucleotides read TGTGCCAGCAAGGCGCCCACAGAAACCCAGTACTTC. Protein sequence: CASKAPTETQYF.

The rearrangement uses TRBV20-1 and TRBJ2-7, with D tentatively TRBD2 (5 bases). CDR1 and CDR2 (germline): DFQATT, SNEGSKA (reference sequence). The CDR3 extends over 11 amino acids. The ends were cut back, 6 bases at V and 3 bases at J, with 9 bases in the middle. The CDR3 DNA is TGCAGTGCCCGTGAGGGCTACGAGCAGTACTTC. Its protein product is CSAREGYEQYF.

V usage is TRBV9 and J usage is TRBJ2-3; no firm D call. The germline V and J ends were trimmed by 0 bases and 6 bases, with 8 bases remaining between them. CDR1 and CDR2 (germline): SGDLS, YYNGEE. The CDR3 runs 13 residues. The CDR3 spells CASSVGPRDTQYF. CDR3 DNA: TGTGCCAGCAGCGTAGGGCCGCGGGATACGCAGTATTTT.

The gene calls are TRBV18 and TRBJ2-3; D is perhaps TRBD1 (6 bases). Germline CDR1 and CDR2: KGHSH and LQKENI. The CDR3 covers 14 residues. With 6 bases removed from V and 3 bases from J, the gap between germline ends came to 13 bases. The CDR3 spells CASSPPGQTDTQYF. The DNA for the CDR3 is TGTGCCAGCTCGCCGCCTGGACAGACAGATACGCAGTATTTT.

The chain recombines TRBV29-1 with TRBJ2-1; D is possibly TRBD2 (6 bases). CDR1 is SQVTM, CDR2 ANQGSEA, per germline. Trimming shortened V by 3 bases and J by 2 bases, and 11 bases separated the two germline ends. The CDR3 is made up of 14 amino acids. CDR3 region: CSVDVRGAYNEQFF. The CDR3 DNA sequence: TGCAGCGTTGATGTGCGGGGAGCCTACAATGAGCAGTTCTTC.

The chain couples TRBV7-6 to TRBJ2-2, with D possibly being TRBD1 (5 bases). Germline V gives CDR1 SGHVS, CDR2 FNYEAQ. V was clipped by 1 base and J by 1 base, with 13 bases between them. The CDR3 runs to 17 residues. CDR3 bases: TGTGCCAGCAGCTTAGACGTGCAGGGTGGGAACACCGGGGAGCTGTTTTTT. As protein: CASSLDVQGGNTGELFF. Based on the CDR3 plus reference TRBV7-6 and TRBJ2-2, the full variable domain is GAGVSQSPRYKVTKRGQDVALRCDPISGHVSLYWYRQALGQGPEFLTYFNYEAQQDKSGLPNDRFSAERPEGSISTLTIQRTEQRDSAMYRCASSLDVQGGNTGELFFGEGSRLTVL.

A few counts support this clone. The chain recombines TRBV5-4 with TRBJ1-2, with D maybe TRBD1 (6 bases). This CDR3 spans 15 amino acids. CDR1 SGHNT and CDR2 YYREEE come from the germline V gene (reference sequence). The V and J ends lost 3 bases and 5 bases respectively, with 17 bases between them. In DNA, the CDR3 is TGTGCCAGCAGCTCCTCCTCAGGGGCCTTTTATGGCTACACCTTC. Encoded protein: CASSSSSGAFYGYTF.

The chain combines TRBV6-5 with TRBJ2-1; 12 bases match TRBD2. Unmatched junction bases numbered 4, after V lost 2 bases and J lost 5 bases. Germline-derived CDR1 and CDR2 are MNHEY and SVGAGI. The CDR3 consists of 16 residues. The CDR3 protein is CASSYILAGGHNEQFF. The CDR3, as DNA: TGTGCCAGCAGTTACATACTAGCGGGAGGACACAATGAGCAGTTCTTC.

J is TRBJ2-5 and V is TRBV24-1; D possibly corresponds to TRBD1 (5 bases). With 3 bases removed from V and 3 bases from J, the gap between germline ends came to 16 bases. CDR3 length: 16 residues. The germline V gene has CDR1 KGHDR and CDR2 SFDVKD. CDR3: CATSDANPGFKETQYF. The CDR3 DNA reads TGTGCCACCAGTGATGCAAACCCAGGGTTTAAAGAGACCCAGTACTTC.

This sequence joins TRBV10-3 and TRBJ2-7; tentative D call: TRBD1 (5 bases). Trimming stripped 6 bases from V and 0 bases from J, with 18 bases between. Germline V gives CDR1 ENHRY, CDR2 SYGVKD. This CDR3 is 16 amino acids long. For the CDR3, the DNA is TGTGCCATCAGCAGATCTAAGGGGCCAAGCTCCTACGAGCAGTACTTC. Amino acids: CAISRSKGPSSYEQYF.

The rearrangement joins TRBV28 to TRBJ2-5; a possible D gene is TRBD2 (7 bases). Germline-derived CDR1 and CDR2 are MDHEN and SYDVKM. The CDR3 spans 14 residues. Trimming took off 5 bases at V and 3 bases at J, with 13 bases between the two ends. CDR3 DNA sequence: TGTGCCAGCAGTCCCGGGGGGCGGGAAGAGACCCAGTACTTC. Its translation: CASSPGGREETQYF.

The CDR3 bases are TGTGCCAGCAGCACCCCGAAGGTCGGTAGCGGGAGGGCGTCGACCGGGGAGCTGTTTTTT. It translates to CASSTPKVGSGRASTGELFF. The chain recombines TRBV7-9 with TRBJ2-2, with 11 nucleotides matching TRBD2. Germline assignment: CDR1 SEHNR and CDR2 FQNEAQ (reference sequence). This CDR3 region has 20 residues. Trimming removed 5 bases from V and 5 bases from J; junction bases left unmatched: 19.

The V gene is TRBV2, the J gene TRBJ1-1; 9 nucleotides agree with TRBD1. Germline assignment: CDR1 SNHLY and CDR2 FYNNEI. The CDR3 has 15 residues. The junction had 8 bases not matched to a gene; V was cut back by 6 bases and J by 3 bases. This CDR3 is CASRGDRGEYTEAFF. In DNA form, the CDR3 reads TGTGCCAGCAGGGGAGACAGGGGGGAATACACTGAAGCTTTCTTT.

J is TRBJ2-3 and V is TRBV18, with D maybe TRBD1 (6 bases). Trimming took 0 bases from V and 6 from J, leaving 13 bases between them. The CDR3 runs to 15 residues. Germline-derived CDR1 and CDR2 are KGHSH and LQKENI. The CDR3 sequence is CASSPPSRGSDTQYF. The DNA of the CDR3 is TGTGCCAGCTCACCACCCTCCAGGGGAAGTGATACGCAGTATTTT. The full variable domain, completed using reference TRBV18 and TRBJ2-3, is NAGVMQNPRHLVRRRGQEARLRCSPMKGHSHVYWYRQLPEEGLKFMVYLQKENIIDESGMPKERFSAEFPKEGPSILRIQQVVRGDSAAYFCASSPPSRGSDTQYFGPGTRLTVL.